Sequencing of this TCR beta chain was carried out in a study of shared clonotypes between healthy human individuals. Trimming pared 4 bases from V and 1 base from J, leaving 8 bases between. Germline V gene sequence: CDR1 SGHAT, CDR2 FQNNGV. This CDR3 region has 14 residues. This table comes from immunoSEQ multiplex PCR, and its TCRdb copy is limited to in-frame clones, with some not included. Of around 510,000 clones listed, around 81% are singletons. The sequence was obtained from a woman between 35 and 50 years old in good health. Some clones in this sample may be carry-over from other donors' samples. The chain recombines TRBV11-2 with TRBJ1-5; D is ambiguous. The specimen sequenced was PBMCs. As DNA, the CDR3 is TGTGCCAGCAGCTCCCCAGTAAGCAATCAGCCCCAGCATTTT. Translation: CASSSPVSNQPQHF.